Shown below are 5 T cell receptor beta chains from a single sample sequenced in a study of blood T cell repertoires in COVID-19. Here immunoSEQ multiplex PCR was the method, and the copy in TCRdb shows in-frame clones only, minus some. The sample yields approximately 36,000 clones, 80% to 90% seen once. Input material: peripheral blood. The receptor source for this set is a human donor in a cohort sampled during active or convalescent COVID-19. The donor label of this sample is uncertain.

The chain recombines TRBV2 with TRBJ1-1; perhaps TRBD1 as D (6 bases). CDR1 and CDR2 (germline): SNHLY, FYNNEI. V gave up 5 bases and J gave up 4 bases, with 11 bases separating them. CDR3 size: 13 residues. This CDR3 is CASSHREGTEAFF. CDR3 DNA sequence: TGTGCCAGCAGTCACAGGGAAGGCACTGAAGCTTTCTTT.

V usage is TRBV29-1 and J usage is TRBJ1-1; D unresolved. With 4 bases removed from V and 0 bases from J, the gap between germline ends came to 9 bases. Germline V CDR1 and CDR2: SQVTM, ANQGSEA. CDR3 length equals 13 residues. CDR3 protein: CSVVHSLNTEAFF. CDR3 coding DNA: TGCAGCGTTGTCCACAGCCTGAACACTGAAGCTTTCTTT.

The chain employs TRBV5-1 and TRBJ2-5; TRBD1 aligns across 10 bases. CDR3 size: 15 residues. The J segment lost 3 bases and the V segment lost 1 base, leaving 3 bases of the junction unmatched. CDR1 is SGHRS and CDR2 is YFSETQ in the germline V gene. CDR3 nucleotides: TGCGCCAGCAGCTTGCGGACAGGGGGGGAAGAGACCCAGTACTTC. Encoded protein: CASSLRTGGEETQYF.

The chain recombines TRBV3-1 (or the pseudogene TRBV3-2) with TRBJ2-7; 9 bases align to TRBD1. Germline loops: CDR1 LGHDT, CDR2 YNNKEL (reference sequence). This CDR3 is built from 14 residues. The J segment lost 1 base and the V segment lost 4 bases, leaving 2 bases of the junction unmatched. The CDR3 coding sequence is TGTGCCAGCAGCCGGGGGACAGGGTCCTACGAGCAGTACTTC. Translation gives CASSRGTGSYEQYF.

J is TRBJ1-1 and V is TRBV11-3; no reliable D call. Trimming removed 5 bases from V and 1 base from J, with 8 bases in between. In germline, CDR1 is SGHNT, CDR2 YENEEA. This CDR3 is 13 amino acids long. Written as DNA, the CDR3 is TGTGCCAGCAGCCCAAACAAGAACACTGAAGCTTTCTTT. Protein product: CASSPNKNTEAFF.